The 6 T cell receptor beta chains in this list originate from one sample, sequenced in a study of cytomegalovirus exposure and HLA in healthy donors. The primer mix had 60 Vbeta and 13 Jbeta primers. Clones were read by immunoSEQ multiplex PCR, and TCRdb kept only the in-frame ones, dropping some. Of some 190,000 clones detected, around 80% appear once; the ten largest clones hold 1.7%. Sequenced sample: PBMCs. Receptors originate from a man aged 35 to 55 in good health and CMV-seropositive.

The J gene is TRBJ1-1, the V gene TRBV5-1, with D perhaps matching TRBD1 (5 bases). CDR3 length: 13 amino acids. The V end lost 1 base, the J end lost 3 bases, and 7 bases lay between the germline ends. The germline V gene has CDR1 SGHRS and CDR2 YFSETQ. CDR3 DNA: TGCGCCAGCAGCTTGTGGGGCGACACTGAAGCTTTCTTT. This encodes CASSLWGDTEAFF.

J is TRBJ1-2 and V is TRBV4-3; D unresolved. From germline, CDR1 is LGHNA and CDR2 YSLEER. V was cut by 4 bases and J by 8 bases, with 14 bases left in between. This CDR3 spans 13 amino acids. As DNA, the CDR3 is TGCGCCAGCAGCCGGAGAGGCGGGGAAGGCTACACCTTC. Translating gives CASSRRGGEGYTF.

The CDR3 region is CASSSTGFQETQYF. Written as DNA, the CDR3 is TGTGCCAGCAGCTCCACAGGGTTCCAAGAGACCCAGTACTTC. The chain is built from TRBV5-6 and TRBJ2-5; possible D gene TRBD1, 6 bases. The CDR3 consists of 14 residues. The V end was cut by 3 bases, the J end by 1 base, with 10 bases between. Germline values: CDR1 SGHDT, CDR2 YYEEEE.

The J gene is TRBJ1-2, the V gene TRBV20-1; tentatively, D is TRBD1 (6 bases). This CDR3 is built from 10 residues. Looked up from germline, CDR1 is DFQATT and CDR2 is SNEGSKA (reference sequence). As DNA, the CDR3 is TGCAGCGTCCTTGGGGGCGGCTACACCTTC. Amino acid sequence: CSVLGGGYTF.

This clone showed up just a few times. The rearrangement links TRBV19 to TRBJ1-5; D is uncertain. CDR1 is LNHDA, CDR2 SQIVND, per germline (reference sequence). The germline V and J ends were trimmed by 9 bases and 0 bases, with 9 bases remaining between them. This CDR3 region has 13 residues. CDR3 in DNA: TGTGCCAGCCGGGAGAATAGCAATCAGCCCCAGCATTTT. This encodes CASRENSNQPQHF.

J is TRBJ2-7 and V is TRBV15; the D gene is possibly TRBD1 (6 bases). Per germline, CDR1 LNHNV and CDR2 YYDKDF (reference sequence). The CDR3 runs 14 residues. The V and J ends lost 0 bases and 5 bases respectively, with 11 bases between them. The DNA of the CDR3 is TGTGCCACCAGCAGAGAATGGGGGCTCGACGAGCAGTACTTC. It specifies CATSREWGLDEQYF.